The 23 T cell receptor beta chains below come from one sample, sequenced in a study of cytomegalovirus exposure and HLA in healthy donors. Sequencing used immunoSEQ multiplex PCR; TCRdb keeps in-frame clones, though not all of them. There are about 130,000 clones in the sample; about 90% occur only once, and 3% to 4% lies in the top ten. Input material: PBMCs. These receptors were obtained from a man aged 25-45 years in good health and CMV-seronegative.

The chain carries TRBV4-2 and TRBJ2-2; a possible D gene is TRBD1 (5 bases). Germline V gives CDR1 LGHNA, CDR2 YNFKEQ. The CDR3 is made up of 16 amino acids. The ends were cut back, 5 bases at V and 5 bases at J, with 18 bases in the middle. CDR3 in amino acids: CASSTRVEGVTGELFF. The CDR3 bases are TGTGCCAGCAGCACCCGAGTTGAAGGGGTTACCGGGGAGCTGTTTTTT.

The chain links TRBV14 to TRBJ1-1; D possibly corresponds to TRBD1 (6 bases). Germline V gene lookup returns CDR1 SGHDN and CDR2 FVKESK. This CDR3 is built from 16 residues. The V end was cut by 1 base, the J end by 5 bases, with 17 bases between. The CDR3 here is CASSQVRTAVGTEAFF. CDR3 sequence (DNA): TGTGCCAGCAGCCAAGTTAGGACAGCCGTTGGTACTGAAGCTTTCTTT.

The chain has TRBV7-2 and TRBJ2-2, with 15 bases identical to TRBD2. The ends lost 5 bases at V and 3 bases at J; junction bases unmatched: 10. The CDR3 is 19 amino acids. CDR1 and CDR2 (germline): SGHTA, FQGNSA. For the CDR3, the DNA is TGTGCCAGCAGCGCGCCAGGGACTAGCGGGGGGTTGTACACCGGGGAGCTGTTTTTT. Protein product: CASSAPGTSGGLYTGELFF.

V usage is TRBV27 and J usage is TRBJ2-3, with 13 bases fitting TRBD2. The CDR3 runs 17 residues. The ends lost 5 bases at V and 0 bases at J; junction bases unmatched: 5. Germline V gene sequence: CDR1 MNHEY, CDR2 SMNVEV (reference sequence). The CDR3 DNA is TGTGCCAGCAGTCTAGGACTAGCGGGGGCAAGCACAGATACGCAGTATTTT. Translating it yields CASSLGLAGASTDTQYF.

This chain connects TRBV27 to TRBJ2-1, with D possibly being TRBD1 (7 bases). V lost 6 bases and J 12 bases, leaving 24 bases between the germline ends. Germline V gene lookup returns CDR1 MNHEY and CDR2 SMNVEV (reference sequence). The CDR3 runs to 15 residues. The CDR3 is CASRGGGTALEGQFF. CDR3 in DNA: TGTGCCAGCAGAGGGGGCGGGACGGCCCTCGAAGGGCAGTTCTTC.

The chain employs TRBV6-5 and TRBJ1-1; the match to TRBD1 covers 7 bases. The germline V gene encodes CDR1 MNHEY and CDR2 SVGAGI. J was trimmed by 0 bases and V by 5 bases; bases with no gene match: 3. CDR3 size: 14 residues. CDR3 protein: CASSTDRVNTEAFF. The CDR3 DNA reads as TGTGCCAGCAGTACCGACAGGGTGAACACTGAAGCTTTCTTT.

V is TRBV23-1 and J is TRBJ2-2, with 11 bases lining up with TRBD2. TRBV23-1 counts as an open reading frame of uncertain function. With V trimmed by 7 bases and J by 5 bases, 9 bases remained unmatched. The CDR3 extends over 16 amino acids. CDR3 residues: CASTPPSGGNTGELFF. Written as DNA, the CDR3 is TGCGCCAGCACTCCCCCTAGCGGGGGGAATACCGGGGAGCTGTTTTTT.

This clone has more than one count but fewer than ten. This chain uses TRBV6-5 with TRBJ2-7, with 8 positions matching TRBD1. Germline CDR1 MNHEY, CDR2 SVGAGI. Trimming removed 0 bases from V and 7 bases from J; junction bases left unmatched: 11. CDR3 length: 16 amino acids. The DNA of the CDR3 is TGTGCCAGCAGTTACTCTCCAGGGGGCGATCTCAGGGAGCAGTACTTC. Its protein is CASSYSPGGDLREQYF.

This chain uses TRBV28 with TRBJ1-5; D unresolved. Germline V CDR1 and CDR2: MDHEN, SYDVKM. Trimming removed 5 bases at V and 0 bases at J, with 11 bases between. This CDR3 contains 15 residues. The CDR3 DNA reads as TGTGCCAGCAGTCATCAGGTGTATAGCAATCAGCCCCAGCATTTT. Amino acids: CASSHQVYSNQPQHF.

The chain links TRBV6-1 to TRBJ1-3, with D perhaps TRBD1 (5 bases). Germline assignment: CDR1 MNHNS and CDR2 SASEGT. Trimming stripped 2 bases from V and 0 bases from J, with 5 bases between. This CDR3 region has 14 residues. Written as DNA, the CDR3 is TGTGCCAGCAGTGAACAGGGCTCTGGAAACACCATATATTTT. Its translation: CASSEQGSGNTIYF.

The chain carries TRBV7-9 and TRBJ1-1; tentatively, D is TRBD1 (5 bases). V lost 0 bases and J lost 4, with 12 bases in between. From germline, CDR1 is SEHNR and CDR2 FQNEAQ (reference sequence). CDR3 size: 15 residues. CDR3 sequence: CASSLAPGIGTEAFF. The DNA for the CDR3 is TGTGCCAGCAGCTTAGCGCCAGGGATTGGCACTGAAGCTTTCTTT.

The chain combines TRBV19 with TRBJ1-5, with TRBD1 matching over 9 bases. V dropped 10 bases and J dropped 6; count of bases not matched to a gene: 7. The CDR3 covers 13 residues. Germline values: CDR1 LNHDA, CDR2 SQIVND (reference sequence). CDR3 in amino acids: CATNDRGGQPQHF. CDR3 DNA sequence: TGTGCCACAAACGACAGGGGGGGTCAGCCCCAGCATTTT.

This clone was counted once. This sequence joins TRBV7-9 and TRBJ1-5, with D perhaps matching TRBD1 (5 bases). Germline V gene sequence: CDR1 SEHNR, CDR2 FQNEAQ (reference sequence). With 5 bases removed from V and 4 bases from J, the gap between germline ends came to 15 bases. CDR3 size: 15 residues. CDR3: CASSPLTAPNQPQHF. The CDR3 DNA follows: TGTGCCAGCAGCCCATTGACAGCTCCTAATCAGCCCCAGCATTTT.

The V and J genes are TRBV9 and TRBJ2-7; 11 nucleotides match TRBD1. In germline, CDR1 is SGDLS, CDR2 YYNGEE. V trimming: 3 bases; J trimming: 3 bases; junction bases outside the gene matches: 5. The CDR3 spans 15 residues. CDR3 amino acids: CASSDTGTGGYEQYF. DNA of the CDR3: TGTGCCAGCAGCGACACCGGGACAGGGGGCTACGAGCAGTACTTC.

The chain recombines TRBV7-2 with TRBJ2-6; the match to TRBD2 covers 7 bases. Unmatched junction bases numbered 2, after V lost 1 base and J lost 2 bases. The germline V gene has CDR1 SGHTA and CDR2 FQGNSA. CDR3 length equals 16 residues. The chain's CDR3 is CASSLVRGAGANVLTF. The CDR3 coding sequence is TGTGCCAGCAGCTTAGTTCGGGGGGCTGGGGCCAACGTCCTGACTTTC.

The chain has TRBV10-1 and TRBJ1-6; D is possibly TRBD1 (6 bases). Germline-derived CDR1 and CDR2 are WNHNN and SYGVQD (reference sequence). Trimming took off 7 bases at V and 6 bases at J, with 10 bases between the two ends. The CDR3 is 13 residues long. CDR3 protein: CASTPDSNSPLHF. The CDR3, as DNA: TGCGCCAGCACCCCGGACAGTAATTCACCCCTCCACTTT.

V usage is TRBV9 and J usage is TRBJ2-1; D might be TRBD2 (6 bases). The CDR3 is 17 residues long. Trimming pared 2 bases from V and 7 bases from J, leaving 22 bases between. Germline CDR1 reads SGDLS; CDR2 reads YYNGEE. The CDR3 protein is CASSVSPRTINQNEQFF. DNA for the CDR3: TGTGCCAGCAGCGTTTCCCCGCGGACTATAAATCAAAATGAGCAGTTCTTC. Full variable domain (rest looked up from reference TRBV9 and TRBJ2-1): DSGVTQTPKHLITATGQRVTLRCSPRSGDLSVYWYQQSLDQGLQFLIQYYNGEERAKGNILERFSAQQFPDLHSELNLSSLELGDSALYFCASSVSPRTINQNEQFFGPGTRLTVL.

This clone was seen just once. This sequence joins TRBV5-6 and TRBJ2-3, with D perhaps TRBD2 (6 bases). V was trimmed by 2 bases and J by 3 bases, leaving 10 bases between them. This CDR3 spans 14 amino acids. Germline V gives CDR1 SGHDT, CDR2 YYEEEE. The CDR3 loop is CASSFLGSTDTQYF. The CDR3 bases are TGTGCCAGCAGCTTTCTCGGGAGTACAGATACGCAGTATTTT.

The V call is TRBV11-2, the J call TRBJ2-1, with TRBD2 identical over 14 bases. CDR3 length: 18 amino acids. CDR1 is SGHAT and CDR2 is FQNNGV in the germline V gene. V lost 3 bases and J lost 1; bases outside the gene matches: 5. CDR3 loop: CASSFGLAGGGSYNEQFF. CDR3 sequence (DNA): TGTGCCAGCAGCTTCGGACTAGCGGGGGGTGGGTCCTACAATGAGCAGTTCTTC.

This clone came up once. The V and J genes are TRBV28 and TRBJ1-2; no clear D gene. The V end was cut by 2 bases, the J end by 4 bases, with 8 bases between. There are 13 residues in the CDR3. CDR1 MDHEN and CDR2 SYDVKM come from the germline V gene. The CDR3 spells CASSLGQAYGYTF. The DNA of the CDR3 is TGTGCCAGCAGTTTAGGGCAGGCCTATGGCTACACCTTC.

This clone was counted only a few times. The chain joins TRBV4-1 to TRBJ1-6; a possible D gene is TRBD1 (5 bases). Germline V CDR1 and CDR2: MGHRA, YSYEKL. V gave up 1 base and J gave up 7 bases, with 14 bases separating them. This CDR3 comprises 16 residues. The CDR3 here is CASSQGRDRQNSPLHF. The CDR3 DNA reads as TGCGCCAGCAGCCAAGGACGAGACAGACAAAATTCACCCCTCCACTTT.

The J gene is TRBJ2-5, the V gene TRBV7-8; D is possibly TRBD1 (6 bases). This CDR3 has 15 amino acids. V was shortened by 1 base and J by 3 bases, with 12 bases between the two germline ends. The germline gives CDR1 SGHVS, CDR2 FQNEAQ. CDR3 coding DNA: TGTGCCAGCAGCTTAGGGCCTGGACAGAAAGAGACCCAGTACTTC. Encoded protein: CASSLGPGQKETQYF.

The CDR3 DNA follows: TGCGCCAGCAGATGGGGTCGGGGACTAGCGGGGACGCGGAAGGAAGAGACCCAGTACTTC. Its protein product is CASRWGRGLAGTRKEETQYF. The gene calls are TRBV5-1 and TRBJ2-5, with 13 bases aligning to TRBD2. The CDR3 consists of 20 residues. With 5 bases clipped from V and 3 bases from J, the junction kept 19 bases outside the gene matches. Germline CDR1 is SGHRS and CDR2 is YFSETQ.